Listed below are T cell receptor beta chains from one sample, sequenced in a study of blood T cell repertoires in COVID-19. The data were produced by immunoSEQ multiplex PCR, yet TCRdb's version contains in-frame clones alone and is incomplete. The sample lists 400,000 or so clones; more than 75% were seen once. The sequenced sample consisted of PBMCs or T cells enriched from blood (not recorded which). All receptors come from a man in his forties or fifties in a cohort exposed to, infected with or recovered from COVID-19 (not recorded which). CDR3s include the opening cysteine and the closing phenylalanine or tryptophan. D genes are given only for firm matches. Only part of the rows carry a size: once, few, many, or a class if the clone is expanded.

V,J,size,D,CDR3,DNA
TRBV5-1,TRBJ2-7,NA,TRBD2,CASRWGLAGGPSYEQYF,TGCGCCAGCAGGTGGGGACTAGCGGGAGGGCCTTCCTACGAGCAGTACTTC
TRBV28,TRBJ1-2,NA,NA,CASSAPNGVEFTF,TGTGCCAGCAGTGCCCCTAACGGGGTCGAATTCACCTTC
TRBV4-2,TRBJ2-3,NA,NA,CASSQGHPKSDTQYF,TGTGCCAGCAGCCAAGGGCACCCCAAGTCAGATACGCAGTATTTT
TRBV5-8,TRBJ1-5,NA,TRBD1,CASSPGGAQPQHF,TGTGCCAGCAGCCCAGGGGGAGCTCAGCCCCAGCATTTT
TRBV5-1,TRBJ2-2,NA,NA,CASSDTTGELFF,TGCGCCAGCAGTGACACGACCGGGGAGCTGTTTTTT
TRBV7-2,TRBJ1-1,NA,TRBD1,CATQTGDRNTEAFF,TGTGCCACCCAAACAGGGGACCGGAACACTGAAGCTTTCTTT
TRBV19,TRBJ1-1,NA,NA,CASSIAGIEAFF,TGTGCCAGTAGTATCGCAGGCATTGAAGCTTTCTTT
TRBV25-1,TRBJ1-5,NA,NA,CASSLNSGQPQHF,TGTGCCAGCAGTCTGAACAGCGGGCAGCCCCAGCATTTT
TRBV7-2,TRBJ2-7,NA,NA,CASSLGRAQREQYF,TGTGCCAGCAGCTTAGGTCGAGCTCAGAGGGAGCAGTACTTC
TRBV5-1,TRBJ2-1,NA,TRBD1,CASRVGQGYNEQFF,TGCGCCAGCAGGGTTGGACAGGGGTACAATGAGCAGTTCTTC
TRBV7-8,TRBJ1-5,NA,NA,CASSWGGDQPQHF,TGTGCCAGCAGCTGGGGGGGGGATCAGCCCCAGCATTTT
TRBV18,TRBJ2-7,NA,TRBD2,CASSPGLAGSSYEQYF,TGTGCCAGCTCACCGGGACTAGCGGGGAGCTCCTACGAGCAGTACTTC
TRBV4-1,TRBJ1-1,NA,NA,CASSQAGSKGTEAFF,TGCGCCAGCAGCCAAGCGGGGAGTAAAGGGACTGAAGCTTTCTTT
TRBV6-5,TRBJ1-5,NA,TRBD1,CASSYASGTANQPQHF,TGTGCCAGCAGTTACGCCTCCGGGACAGCAAATCAGCCCCAGCATTTT
TRBV11-2,TRBJ1-3,once,TRBD1,CASSPDRGLGNTIYF,TGTGCCAGCAGCCCAGACAGGGGATTGGGAAACACCATATATTTT
TRBV3-1/TRBV3-2,TRBJ2-5,NA,TRBD1,CASSQATGATKYQETQYF,TGTGCCAGCAGCCAAGCGACAGGGGCGACGAAGTACCAAGAGACCCAGTACTTC
TRBV4-1,TRBJ2-3,NA,NA,CASSHDRQASTDTQYF,TGCGCCAGCAGCCACGACCGACAGGCTAGCACAGATACGCAGTATTTT
TRBV10-1,TRBJ2-5,NA,NA,CASSAAAAETQYF,TGCGCCAGCAGTGCTGCGGCCGCGGAGACCCAGTACTTC
TRBV30,TRBJ1-5,NA,NA,CAWSLPPPGLSSQPQHF,TGTGCCTGGAGTCTTCCGCCCCCGGGACTTAGTAGCCAGCCCCAGCATTTT
TRBV5-1,TRBJ1-1,NA,NA,CASSGSGLYAEAFF,TGCGCCAGCAGCGGCAGCGGGTTGTACGCTGAAGCTTTCTTT
TRBV30,TRBJ2-7,NA,TRBD1,CARNSGQGYEQYF,TGTGCCCGAAATTCGGGACAGGGCTACGAGCAGTACTTC
TRBV24-1,TRBJ1-6,NA,NA,CATSDSGGPGSSYNSPLHF,TGTGCCACCAGTGATTCTGGGGGCCCGGGGAGCTCCTATAATTCACCCCTCCACTTT
TRBV5-1,TRBJ2-7,NA,TRBD1,CASSGGDRASEQYF,TGCGCCAGCAGCGGTGGGGACAGGGCTTCCGAGCAGTACTTC
TRBV28,TRBJ1-2,NA,TRBD1,CASSSGQGYGYTF,TGTGCCAGCAGCAGCGGACAGGGTTATGGCTACACCTTC
TRBV28,TRBJ1-3,few,NA,CASSLLGSGIRSGNTIYF,TGTGCCAGCAGTTTATTAGGATCAGGTATTCGCTCTGGAAACACCATATATTTT
TRBV28,TRBJ2-7,NA,NA,CASSSVSYEQYF,TGTGCCAGCAGTTCAGTCTCCTACGAGCAGTACTTC
TRBV10-3,TRBJ2-3,NA,TRBD1,CAISGTGGSTDTQYF,TGTGCCATCAGTGGGACAGGGGGAAGCACAGATACGCAGTATTTT
TRBV28,TRBJ1-2,NA,NA,CASMIGTTNYGYTF,TGTGCCAGCATGATAGGGACTACTAACTATGGCTACACCTTC
TRBV19,TRBJ2-1,few,NA,CASSISGVRGSYNEQFF,TGTGCCAGTAGTATTAGTGGCGTAAGGGGCTCCTACAATGAGCAGTTCTTC
TRBV27,TRBJ2-1,few,TRBD1,CASSLRGLNNEQFF,TGTGCCAGCAGCCTAAGGGGGCTCAACAATGAGCAGTTCTTC
TRBV27,TRBJ1-4,once,TRBD1,CASSTGTDNEKLFF,TGTGCCAGCAGCACCGGGACAGATAATGAAAAACTGTTTTTT
TRBV5-1,TRBJ2-1,NA,TRBD2,CASSSGTRYNEQFF,TGCGCCAGCAGCAGCGGGACGCGGTACAATGAGCAGTTCTTC
TRBV25-1,TRBJ2-1,NA,TRBD2,CASRASGASYNEQFF,TGTGCCAGCAGGGCTAGCGGGGCCTCCTACAATGAGCAGTTCTTC
TRBV4-1,TRBJ1-6,NA,NA,CASSDRPRVRSPLHF,TGCGCCAGCAGCGATCGTCCCAGGGTTCGGTCACCCCTCCACTTT
TRBV4-1,TRBJ2-7,once,NA,CASSQAPGYSTYEQYF,TGCGCCAGCAGCCAAGCCCCCGGATACAGTACCTACGAGCAGTACTTC
TRBV23-1,TRBJ2-7,NA,NA,CASRPNEGHQFFYEQYF,TGCGCCAGCAGACCGAACGAAGGACATCAATTCTTCTACGAGCAGTACTTC
TRBV19,TRBJ1-4,NA,NA,CASSIGGGAAEKLFF,TGTGCCAGTAGTATTGGAGGGGGGGCGGCTGAAAAACTGTTTTTT
TRBV5-4,TRBJ2-7,NA,TRBD2,CASSTGLAGGYEQYF,TGTGCCAGCAGCACGGGACTAGCGGGAGGATACGAGCAGTACTTC
TRBV2,TRBJ2-3,few,TRBD2,CASRSGTSGRALDTQYF,TGTGCCAGCAGATCCGGGACTAGCGGGAGGGCCCTAGATACGCAGTATTTT
TRBV7-2,TRBJ1-6,NA,NA,CASSLRAGNNSPLHF,TGTGCCAGCAGCTTACGGGCAGGGAATAATTCACCCCTCCACTTT
TRBV6-5,TRBJ2-3,NA,NA,CASSYSSYTDTQYF,TGTGCCAGCAGTTACTCGTCCTACACAGATACGCAGTATTTT
TRBV2,TRBJ2-2,NA,NA,CASRYGGPNTGELFF,TGTGCCAGCAGGTATGGCGGGCCGAACACCGGGGAGCTGTTTTTT
TRBV7-9,TRBJ1-5,NA,NA,CASSLAAEGPQHF,TGTGCCAGCAGCTTAGCTGCCGAGGGGCCCCAGCATTTT
TRBV27,TRBJ1-4,NA,NA,CASSRGGHEKLFF,TGTGCCAGCAGCCGGGGTGGCCATGAAAAACTGTTTTTT
TRBV11-2,TRBJ1-1,NA,TRBD1,CASSPRTGTTEAFF,TGTGCCAGCAGCCCCAGGACAGGGACCACTGAAGCTTTCTTT
TRBV18,TRBJ2-6,NA,NA,CASSAGPYQPGANVLTF,TGTGCCAGCTCAGCGGGACCATATCAGCCCGGGGCCAACGTCCTGACTTTC
TRBV3-1/TRBV3-2,TRBJ2-7,NA,NA,CASSQGGLPSYEQYF,TGTGCCAGCAGCCAGGGGGGACTTCCCTCCTACGAGCAGTACTTC
TRBV7-9,TRBJ2-5,NA,TRBD1,CASSSGQGVPPQETQYF,TGTGCCAGCAGTTCAGGACAGGGGGTCCCCCCACAAGAGACCCAGTACTTC
TRBV28,TRBJ1-5,NA,TRBD1,CASSSGQGINQPQHF,TGTGCCAGCAGTTCGGGACAGGGGATCAATCAGCCCCAGCATTTT
TRBV10-3,TRBJ2-5,NA,NA,CAIQASLADSAAQYF,TGTGCCATCCAGGCTTCCCTAGCGGACAGTGCGGCCCAGTACTTC
TRBV11-3,TRBJ2-3,NA,NA,CASSLGRASDTQYF,TGTGCCAGCAGCTTAGGCAGGGCATCAGATACGCAGTATTTT
TRBV18,TRBJ2-5,once,TRBD2,CASSPGLAQETQYF,TGTGCCAGCTCACCGGGACTAGCTCAAGAGACCCAGTACTTC
TRBV5-4,TRBJ1-1,NA,TRBD1,CASSWDRAGGAFF,TGTGCCAGCAGCTGGGACAGGGCTGGGGGAGCTTTCTTT